A single sample is the source of the 25 T cell receptor beta chains below, sequenced in a study of technical replicates of blood from a handful of donors. The repertoire was sequenced with immunoSEQ multiplex PCR; TCRdb's copy has only in-frame clones and lacks some. The sample holds approximately 90,000 clones; about 96% are singletons and the top ten take over 0.2%. Sequenced material: T cells isolated from PBMCs. The receptor source for this set is a human donor in good health.

The CDR3 here is CASSSLRGGVAGNTIYF. The CDR3 nucleotides are TGTGCCAGCAGCTCCTTAAGGGGGGGAGTGGCTGGAAACACCATATATTTT. The rearrangement links TRBV7-9 to TRBJ1-3; D may be TRBD1 (6 bases). CDR3 size: 17 residues. Looked up from germline, CDR1 is SEHNR and CDR2 is FQNEAQ (reference sequence). Trimming shortened V by 4 bases and J by 2 bases, and 18 bases separated the two germline ends.

V gene TRBV14 combines with J gene TRBJ2-2, with 11 bases identical to TRBD2. Germline V gives CDR1 SGHDN, CDR2 FVKESK. The CDR3 runs 17 residues. The V segment lost 3 bases and the J segment 4 bases; nucleotides outside the gene matches: 7. The CDR3: CASSQVKGLAATGELFF. CDR3 DNA sequence: TGTGCCAGCAGCCAGGTGAAGGGACTAGCGGCCACCGGGGAGCTGTTTTTT.

The genes are TRBV4-1 and TRBJ1-2; 9 bases fit TRBD1. The V gene end was trimmed by 1 base and the J gene end by 1 base; junction bases not matched to a gene: 4. Per the germline V gene, CDR1 is MGHRA and CDR2 is YSYEKL. This CDR3 comprises 16 residues. The CDR3 here is CASSQGGTGSNYGYTF. As DNA, the CDR3 is TGCGCCAGCAGCCAAGGGGGGACAGGGAGTAACTATGGCTACACCTTC.

The chain recombines TRBV6-1 with TRBJ2-2; D is ambiguous. The CDR3 consists of 13 residues. The germline V and J ends were trimmed by 5 bases and 3 bases, with 7 bases remaining between them. Germline values: CDR1 MNHNS, CDR2 SASEGT. This CDR3 reads CASSPQYTGELFF. In nucleotides, the CDR3 is TGTGCCAGCAGTCCCCAGTACACCGGGGAGCTGTTTTTT.

The chain employs TRBV5-1 and TRBJ2-3; 10 bases map to TRBD2. After removal of 2 bases from V and 1 base from J, the junction contained 4 bases not matched to a gene. There are 16 residues in the CDR3. Per the germline V gene, CDR1 is SGHRS and CDR2 is YFSETQ. CDR3 DNA: TGCGCCAGCAGCTTACCCGGGACTAGCGGCACAGATACGCAGTATTTT. Its translation: CASSLPGTSGTDTQYF.

The rearrangement links TRBV6-4 to TRBJ2-1; 7 nucleotides align to TRBD2. V gave up 3 bases and J gave up 4 bases; unmatched junction bases: 6. The CDR3 is 15 residues long. Germline V gene sequence: CDR1 MRHNA, CDR2 SNTAGT. The CDR3 sequence: CASSEGLAAYNEQFF. Written as DNA, the CDR3 is TGTGCCAGCAGTGAAGGGCTAGCGGCGTACAATGAGCAGTTCTTC.

The chain links TRBV27 to TRBJ2-7; the match to TRBD1 covers 9 bases. V gave up 5 bases and J gave up 6 bases; unmatched junction bases: 8. Germline CDR1 is MNHEY and CDR2 is SMNVEV (reference sequence). The CDR3 has 14 amino acids. The CDR3 loop is CASSRGQGFSEQYF. The CDR3 bases are TGTGCCAGCAGTCGGGGACAGGGATTCTCCGAGCAGTACTTC.

The gene calls are TRBV29-1 and TRBJ2-1; 10 bases align to TRBD2. CDR1 SQVTM and CDR2 ANQGSEA come from the germline V gene. The CDR3 loop spans 15 amino acids. The V and J ends lost 2 bases and 3 bases, in that order; junction bases with no gene match: 4. In DNA form, the CDR3 reads TGCAGCGTTGAACTAGCGGGGGTCCTCTACAATGAGCAGTTCTTC. Its translation: CSVELAGVLYNEQFF.

The gene calls are TRBV30 and TRBJ1-5; 8 bases map to TRBD1. The germline V gene has CDR1 GTSNPN and CDR2 SVGIG (reference sequence). Trimming removed 3 bases from V and 9 bases from J; junction bases left unmatched: 10. This CDR3 region has 14 residues. The CDR3 sequence is CAWSPGGPMGPQHF. The CDR3 region has the DNA TGTGCCTGGAGCCCAGGGGGCCCTATGGGGCCCCAGCATTTT. Variable domain in full (rest from reference TRBV30 and TRBJ1-5): SQTIHQWPATLVQPVGSPLSLECTVEGTSNPNLYWYRQAAGRGLQLLFYSVGIGQISSEVPQNLSASRPQDRQFILSSKKLLLSDSGFYLCAWSPGGPMGPQHFGDGTRLSIL.

This chain joins TRBV27 and TRBJ2-7; D gene ambiguous. The CDR3 runs to 13 residues. Per the germline V gene, CDR1 is MNHEY and CDR2 is SMNVEV (reference sequence). Trimming took off 2 bases at V and 0 bases at J, with 5 bases between the two ends. The chain's CDR3 is CASSLTNSYEQYF. The DNA of the CDR3 is TGTGCCAGCAGTTTAACTAACTCCTACGAGCAGTACTTC.

The chain has TRBV9 and TRBJ2-6; tentatively, D is TRBD2 (6 bases). The CDR3 is made up of 17 amino acids. The V end lost 4 bases, the J end lost 0 bases, and 14 bases lay between the germline ends. Germline V gene sequence: CDR1 SGDLS, CDR2 YYNGEE. The CDR3 nucleotides read TGTGCCAGCAGCCCCTCCGGGGGTAGCTCTGGGGCCAACGTCCTGACTTTC. It specifies CASSPSGGSSGANVLTF.

This chain connects TRBV29-1 to TRBJ2-5; D is uncertain. The CDR3 has 12 amino acids. Germline CDR1 SQVTM, CDR2 ANQGSEA. The ends were cut back, 5 bases at V and 4 bases at J, with 11 bases in the middle. The CDR3 loop reads CSVSSISETQYF. The CDR3 DNA reads as TGCAGCGTTTCTTCTATCTCAGAGACCCAGTACTTC.

The rearrangement uses TRBV18 and TRBJ2-1; 10 bases are a match to TRBD1. The V and J ends lost 2 bases and 9 bases, in that order; junction bases with no gene match: 10. Germline CDR1 is KGHSH and CDR2 is LQKENI. The CDR3 is 16 residues long. The CDR3 sequence is CASSPFDRGPSSEQFF. Written as DNA, the CDR3 is TGTGCCAGCTCACCATTCGACAGGGGGCCCTCAAGTGAGCAGTTCTTC.

This chain connects TRBV4-1 to TRBJ1-5, with 7 bases that match TRBD1. CDR1 is MGHRA and CDR2 is YSYEKL in the germline V gene. The CDR3 runs to 16 residues. V shed 3 bases and J 3 bases; nucleotides not matched to a gene: 8. The DNA for the CDR3 is TGCGCCAGCAGCCAGGGTCCGGACAGGTCCAATCAGCCCCAGCATTTT. The encoded protein is CASSQGPDRSNQPQHF.

The chain is built from TRBV6-6 and TRBJ2-7, with D possibly TRBD1 on 5 matching bases. V shed 6 bases and J shed 7 bases, with 19 bases lying between them. The CDR3 extends over 14 amino acids. Germline CDR1 is MNHNY and CDR2 is SVGAGI (reference sequence). As DNA, the CDR3 is TGTGCCAGCAGCTATTCCGACAGAGTATGGGAGCAGTACTTC. This encodes CASSYSDRVWEQYF.

The DNA for the CDR3 is TGTGCCAGCAGCTTAGAAGTCGGGACAGGGAAAAGCGAGCAGTACTTC. It specifies CASSLEVGTGKSEQYF. The chain employs TRBV11-3 and TRBJ2-7; 9 bases fit TRBD1. This CDR3 comprises 16 residues. Looked up from germline, CDR1 is SGHNT and CDR2 is YENEEA. V was pared by 0 bases and J by 6 bases, with 9 bases of the junction left unmatched.

The chain uses TRBV4-2 and TRBJ2-1, with D uncertain. Trimming left V 0 bases short and J 8 bases short, with 11 bases between. This CDR3 is built from 14 residues. The V gene's germline CDR1 is LGHNA and CDR2 YNFKEQ. In DNA, the CDR3 is TGTGCCAGCAGCCAAGATTTCGGGTGGGATGAGCAGTTCTTC. It yields the protein CASSQDFGWDEQFF.

The rearrangement joins TRBV6-5 to TRBJ1-4; the D gene is possibly TRBD1 (6 bases). From germline, CDR1 is MNHEY and CDR2 SVGAGI. This CDR3 region has 14 residues. Trimming took off 2 bases at V and 5 bases at J, with 9 bases between the two ends. CDR3 coding DNA: TGTGCCAGCAGTTACCTAGGACAGAATGAAAAACTGTTTTTT. It specifies CASSYLGQNEKLFF.

This chain connects TRBV7-2 to TRBJ2-6; possible D gene TRBD1, 6 bases. The V gene lost 3 bases and the J gene lost 0 bases, with 12 bases spanning the gap. CDR1 and CDR2 from the germline V gene are SGHTA and FQGNSA. The CDR3 spans 17 residues. The CDR3 reads CASSFSRGVSGANVLTF. The CDR3 coding sequence is TGTGCCAGCAGCTTCTCCAGGGGTGTCTCTGGGGCCAACGTCCTGACTTTC.

This clone showed up just a few times. V gene TRBV2 combines with J gene TRBJ1-5, with D possibly TRBD1 on 6 matching bases. Germline CDR1 and CDR2: SNHLY and FYNNEI. V was shortened by 8 bases and J by 0 bases, with 8 bases between the two germline ends. CDR3 size: 13 residues. CDR3 region: CASGQYSNQPQHF. For the CDR3, the DNA is TGTGCCAGCGGACAGTATAGCAATCAGCCCCAGCATTTT.

The rearrangement joins TRBV28 to TRBJ2-3; 7 bases agree with TRBD2. The germline CDR1 and CDR2 sequences are MDHEN and SYDVKM. The CDR3 length is 14 residues. Trimming at V came to 6 bases and at J to 0 bases, leaving 3 bases not matched to a gene. The CDR3 DNA is TGTGCCAGCAGAATTAGCGGGAGCACAGATACGCAGTATTTT. Translation: CASRISGSTDTQYF.

The V and J genes are TRBV10-3 and TRBJ1-5; D is unclear. V was cut by 0 bases and J by 1 base, with 7 bases left in between. In germline, CDR1 is ENHRY, CDR2 SYGVKD. The CDR3 length is 15 residues. CDR3 DNA sequence: TGTGCCATCAGTGAGTCTGTCGGGAGCAATCAGCCCCAGCATTTT. Amino acids: CAISESVGSNQPQHF.

V and J are TRBV5-1 and TRBJ2-1, with D possibly being TRBD2 (6 bases). The CDR3 is 18 residues long. V was cut by 4 bases and J by 0 bases, with 20 bases left in between. Germline values: CDR1 SGHRS, CDR2 YFSETQ. CDR3 sequence reads: CASSPGTFLQSSYNEQFF. The CDR3 DNA sequence: TGCGCCAGCAGCCCCGGGACTTTTCTTCAGAGCTCCTACAATGAGCAGTTCTTC.

A single count supports this clone. The chain uses TRBV7-6 and TRBJ2-1; 12 bases are shared with TRBD2. The CDR3 spans 14 residues. J gave up 10 bases and V 7 bases, and 8 bases lay outside the gene matches. CDR1 is SGHVS and CDR2 is FNYEAQ in the germline V gene. The CDR3 protein is CASTPGLAGIEQFF. The CDR3 DNA reads as TGTGCCAGCACCCCCGGACTAGCGGGAATCGAGCAGTTCTTC.

The table lists this clone with a count of one. This chain joins TRBV9 and TRBJ2-5, with a possible D match to TRBD2 (5 bases). Germline V gene lookup returns CDR1 SGDLS and CDR2 YYNGEE. CDR3 length equals 13 residues. Between the trimmed V and J ends, which lost 4 bases and 7 bases, there was a span of 14 bases. The DNA of the CDR3 is TGTGCCAGCAGCCCCATAGCCCGGGGGACCCAGTACTTC. Translation gives CASSPIARGTQYF.